This paragraph covers one TCR beta chain sequence. Its antigen is undetermined. The sample is drawn from a study of OX40 agonist ivuxolimab in advanced cancers. Libraries were prepared by immunoSEQ multiplex PCR; TCRdb keeps only in-frame clonotypes and omits some of them. The sample records tens of thousands of clones, 70% to 90% being singletons. Study observations and caveats: Expanded peripheral T cell antigen specificity was not determined.

Looked up from germline, CDR1 is MNHEY and CDR2 is SMNVEV (reference sequence). CDR3 length: 15 amino acids. V was pared by 6 bases and J by 0 bases, with 15 bases between. This TCR was sampled from an adult with an advanced solid tumor such as melanoma, head and neck, liver or kidney cancer. The source was CD4+ or CD8+ T cells sorted from blood, collected in a trial of the OX40 agonist ivuxolimab. V and J are TRBV27 and TRBJ2-7, with D tentatively TRBD2 (6 bases). The CDR3 protein is CASSLSGAASYEQYF. The CDR3 coding sequence is TGTGCCAGCAGCCTATCGGGAGCCGCCTCCTACGAGCAGTACTTC.